The T cell receptor beta chain described here comes from a study of cytomegalovirus exposure and HLA in healthy donors. The primer mix had 60 Vbeta and 13 Jbeta primers. Measured with immunoSEQ multiplex PCR; TCRdb has only the in-frame clones, and not every one. The repertoire holds under 250,000 clones, with 60% to 80% as singletons. On this clone: Its antigen is unknown.

CDR1 is LNHDA and CDR2 is SQIVND in the germline V gene (reference sequence). Germline trimming cut 4 bases from V and 1 base from J; bases unmatched to any gene: 5. The CDR3 extends over 16 amino acids. Study-wide results and caveats: The authors considered a cluster of highly shared sequence variants likely to be a sequencing artifact. TCR beta V- and J-gene trimming was later associated with a missense DCLRE1C variant. Listed as cytomegalovirus-associated were around 160 TCR beta chains.

The clonotype originates from a male donor in good health and CMV-seronegative. The rearrangement links TRBV19 to TRBJ1-3, with 9 bases matching TRBD1. Sequenced material: PBMCs. DNA for the CDR3: TGTGCCAGTAGTAGGACAGGGGCATCATCTGGAAACACCATATATTTT. It specifies CASSRTGASSGNTIYF.